Listed below are T cell receptor beta chains from one sample, sequenced in a study of OX40 agonist ivuxolimab in advanced cancers. Assay used: immunoSEQ multiplex PCR; TCRdb lists only in-frame clones, some missing. This table holds 50,000 to 75,000 clones, about 90% found once. The specimen was CD4+ or CD8+ T cells sorted from blood, collected in a trial of the OX40 agonist ivuxolimab. The receptors were gathered from an adult with an advanced solid tumor such as melanoma, head and neck, liver or kidney cancer. Both conserved end residues are part of each CDR3. D genes are given only for firm matches. Clone size is given for some rows only: seen once, a few or many times, or a class if the clone is expanded.

clone size	CDR3 length	D gene	J gene	V gene	CDR3 protein	CDR3 DNA
-	11	-	TRBJ2-1	TRBV29-1	CSVAGDNEQFF	TGCAGCGTTGCTGGAGACAATGAGCAGTTCTTC
-	13	TRBD1	TRBJ2-7	TRBV28	CATLGTVSYEQYF	TGTGCCACCCTGGGGACAGTATCCTACGAGCAGTACTTC
-	13	-	TRBJ2-7	TRBV5-1	CASSSRTENEQYF	TGCGCCAGCAGCTCCCGGACAGAGAACGAGCAGTACTTC
once	15	TRBD1	TRBJ2-5	TRBV5-4	CASSPTGVYQETQYF	TGTGCCAGCAGCCCGACAGGGGTCTACCAAGAGACCCAGTACTTC
once	13	-	TRBJ1-3	TRBV30	CAWTGRTGNTIYF	TGTGCCTGGACTGGCCGAACTGGAAACACCATATATTTT
once	14	TRBD1	TRBJ1-5	TRBV28	CASSRTGGDQPQHF	TGTGCCAGCAGCCGGACAGGGGGTGATCAGCCCCAGCATTTT
once	13	-	TRBJ2-1	TRBV30	CAWSGGPQKGQFF	TGTGCCTGGAGTGGGGGGCCCCAAAAAGGGCAGTTCTTC
-	17	TRBD1	TRBJ1-5	TRBV18	CASSPGTGGFTNQPQHF	TGTGCCAGCTCACCCGGGACAGGGGGATTTACCAATCAGCCCCAGCATTTT
-	15	TRBD2	TRBJ2-3	TRBV11-3	CASSLGAGGTDTQYF	TGTGCCAGCAGCTTAGGGGCGGGAGGCACAGATACGCAGTATTTT
few	14	TRBD1	TRBJ1-1	TRBV28	CASSSGQGVVEAFF	TGTGCCAGCAGTTCCGGACAGGGGGTGGTGGAAGCTTTCTTT
-	14	-	TRBJ1-2	TRBV11-1	CASSFRTDNYGYTF	TGTGCCAGCAGCTTCCGGACAGACAACTATGGCTACACCTTC
-	13	TRBD1	TRBJ2-7	TRBV15	CATTRDRSYEQYF	TGTGCCACCACCCGGGACAGGAGTTACGAGCAGTACTTC
-	14	-	TRBJ1-1	TRBV30	CAWSVLGGLGEAFF	TGTGCCTGGAGTGTACTAGGAGGGTTGGGAGAAGCTTTCTTT
-	13	TRBD1	TRBJ1-2	TRBV12-5	CASGLRGLQRYTF	TGTGCTAGTGGTTTGAGGGGGCTCCAGCGCTACACCTTC
once	13	-	TRBJ1-5	TRBV14	CASSQDLGQPQHF	TGTGCCAGCAGCCAAGATTTGGGTCAGCCCCAGCATTTT
-	14	-	TRBJ1-5	TRBV19	CASSMVGGNQPQHF	TGTGCCAGTAGTATGGTGGGTGGCAATCAGCCCCAGCATTTT
-	14	-	TRBJ2-7	TRBV5-8	CASSPKDGTYEQYF	TGTGCCAGCAGCCCCAAGGACGGGACCTACGAGCAGTACTTC
-	13	-	TRBJ2-7	TRBV6-5	CASSRPDYYEQYF	TGTGCCAGCAGCCGTCCGGACTATTACGAGCAGTACTTC
many	13	-	TRBJ2-7	TRBV27	CASSLSRVHEQYF	TGTGCCAGCAGTTTATCCAGGGTCCACGAGCAGTACTTC
-	13	-	TRBJ2-7	TRBV5-4	CASSLVGSYEQYF	TGTGCCAGCAGCTTGGTAGGATCTTACGAGCAGTACTTC
-	13	-	TRBJ1-2	TRBV30	CAWTTGRNYGYTF	TGTGCCTGGACAACCGGTAGGAACTATGGCTACACCTTC
-	14	TRBD1	TRBJ2-5	TRBV25-1	CASSDWDRAKTQYF	TGTGCCAGCAGTGACTGGGACAGGGCTAAGACCCAGTACTTC
-	12	TRBD1	TRBJ2-7	TRBV29-1	CSGGQGAYEQYF	TGCAGCGGGGGACAGGGGGCATACGAGCAGTACTTC
once	16	-	TRBJ1-4	TRBV9	CASSPGGGHSNEKLFF	TGTGCCAGCAGCCCCGGGGGAGGCCACAGTAATGAAAAACTGTTTTTT
-	16	TRBD2	TRBJ2-3	TRBV10-1	CASSFQAGGLRDTQYF	TGCGCCAGCAGTTTCCAAGCGGGAGGGCTCAGGGATACGCAGTATTTT
-	15	TRBD2	TRBJ2-1	TRBV7-2	CASSLGLAGSNEQFF	TGTGCCAGCAGCTTGGGGCTAGCGGGGTCCAATGAGCAGTTCTTC
-	12	-	TRBJ2-3	TRBV9	CASSVGGDTQYF	TGTGCCAGCAGCGTAGGAGGGGATACGCAGTATTTT
-	14	-	TRBJ2-7	TRBV7-8	CASSSVVGPYEQYF	TGTGCCAGCAGCTCAGTGGTAGGACCCTACGAGCAGTACTTC
-	14	-	TRBJ2-7	TRBV25-1	CASSALGSSYEQYF	TGTGCCAGCAGTGCCCTAGGGAGCTCCTACGAGCAGTACTTC
-	14	TRBD1	TRBJ2-7	TRBV10-3	CAISPGTGTYEQYF	TGTGCCATCAGCCCCGGGACAGGTACCTACGAGCAGTACTTC
-	14	-	TRBJ2-3	TRBV9	CASSVGQNTDTQYF	TGTGCCAGCAGCGTAGGACAAAACACAGATACGCAGTATTTT
-	14	-	TRBJ1-1	TRBV9	CASSVGKGDTEAFF	TGTGCCAGCAGCGTAGGAAAGGGGGACACTGAAGCTTTCTTT
-	13	-	TRBJ2-5	TRBV21-1	CASSNRGPETQYF	TGTGCCAGCAGCAACAGGGGGCCAGAGACCCAGTACTTC
-	15	-	TRBJ2-1	TRBV7-3	CASSLVGGGNNEQFF	TGTGCCAGCAGCTTAGTAGGGGGAGGGAACAATGAGCAGTTCTTC
-	11	-	TRBJ1-2	TRBV7-9	CASRKEAGYTF	TGTGCCAGCAGAAAGGAAGCTGGCTACACCTTC
once	13	-	TRBJ2-3	TRBV4-2	CASSQTRSDTQYF	TGTGCCAGCAGCCAAACTAGGTCAGATACGCAGTATTTT
-	14	TRBD2	TRBJ2-1	TRBV29-1	CSVLAGGINNEQFF	TGCAGCGTTCTCGCGGGAGGGATTAACAATGAGCAGTTCTTC
few	12	-	TRBJ1-1	TRBV29-1	CSVALGNTEAFF	TGCAGCGTTGCTTTGGGGAACACTGAAGCTTTCTTT
-	13	-	TRBJ1-2	TRBV30	CAWSPRQVYGYTF	TGTGCCTGGAGTCCCCGGCAGGTCTATGGCTACACCTTC
-	15	TRBD1	TRBJ2-7	TRBV14	CASSQGQGITYEQYF	TGTGCCAGCAGCCAAGGACAGGGGATTACCTACGAGCAGTACTTC
-	16	-	TRBJ2-3	TRBV7-6	CASSLEPGASTDTQYF	TGTGCCAGCAGCTTAGAGCCGGGGGCCAGCACAGATACGCAGTATTTT
-	15	-	TRBJ2-2	TRBV10-3	CAIRGQAANTGELFF	TGTGCCATCAGGGGACAAGCGGCGAACACCGGGGAGCTGTTTTTT
-	11	-	TRBJ2-7	TRBV11-3	CATSFRLGQYF	TGTGCCACCTCCTTCAGGCTAGGGCAGTACTTC
-	15	TRBD1	TRBJ2-2	TRBV5-1	CASSSGQVNTGELFF	TGCGCCAGCAGCTCGGGACAGGTGAACACCGGGGAGCTGTTTTTT
-	11	-	TRBJ2-7	TRBV20-1	CSARAGIEQYF	TGCAGTGCTAGGGCGGGGATCGAGCAGTACTTC
-	15	TRBD2	TRBJ2-1	TRBV30	CAWSVGTSLANEQFF	TGTGCCTGGAGTGTGGGGACTAGCCTGGCCAATGAGCAGTTCTTC
once	13	TRBD1	TRBJ2-3	TRBV19	CASTGQATDTQYF	TGTGCCAGTACCGGACAGGCCACAGATACGCAGTATTTT
-	11	-	TRBJ2-7	TRBV28	CASSSFYEQYF	TGTGCCAGCAGTTCATTTTACGAGCAGTACTTC
-	15	-	TRBJ1-3	TRBV28	CASGGSAASGNTIYF	TGTGCCAGTGGGGGGTCCGCGGCCTCTGGAAACACCATATATTTT
-	15	TRBD2	TRBJ2-2	TRBV15	CATSRGLAGTGELFF	TGTGCCACCAGCAGGGGACTAGCGGGAACCGGGGAGCTGTTTTTT
-	17	TRBD1	TRBJ1-5	TRBV5-8	CASSLGTGGRGNQPQHF	TGTGCCAGCAGCTTGGGGACAGGGGGTCGTGGCAATCAGCCCCAGCATTTT
-	13	-	TRBJ2-7	TRBV5-1	CASSSGHTYEQYF	TGCGCCAGCAGCTCGGGACACACCTACGAGCAGTACTTC
-	12	-	TRBJ1-1	TRBV5-1	CASRQTNTEAFF	TGCGCCAGCAGACAGACGAACACTGAAGCTTTCTTT
-	13	-	TRBJ1-2	TRBV6-5	CASSQRVSQGYTF	TGTGCCAGCAGCCAAAGGGTATCGCAAGGCTACACCTTC